The clone carrying this T cell receptor beta chain was seen ten or more times. What it binds is not known. V lost 5 bases and J 0 bases, leaving 17 bases between the germline ends. This CDR3 region has 17 residues. Germline CDR1 is SGHAT and CDR2 is FQNNGV. The sample comes from a study of T cells in Graves' hyperthyroidism and ophthalmopathy. Study results and caveats: Appearing also in blood were most of the thyroid clonotypes expanded above 0.001.

Template material for amplifying TCR beta CDR3 regions consisted of RNA transcripts. TCR CDR3 regions were first amplified by RT-PCR with HTBI primers. One entry per CDR3 protein results from TCRdb running MiXCR on the multiplex PCR reads. This sample has a few hundred thousand distinct CDR3 sequences, with roughly 22% found just once. In making diagnoses, clinical symptoms, serum thyroxine and TRAb, thyroid ultrasound and orbital computed tomography were all used. PBMCs came from roughly 10 ml fresh peripheral blood. This rearrangement joins TRBV11-2 to TRBJ2-1, with a weak D call TRBD2 (6 bases). This TCR derives from a man aged 30 to 39 with Graves' ophthalmopathy. The material sequenced was blood. In nucleotides, the CDR3 is TGTGCCAGCAGCACAAGGAGGCGGGGTAGCTCCTACAATGAGCAGTTCTTC. Encoded protein: CASSTRRRGSSYNEQFF.